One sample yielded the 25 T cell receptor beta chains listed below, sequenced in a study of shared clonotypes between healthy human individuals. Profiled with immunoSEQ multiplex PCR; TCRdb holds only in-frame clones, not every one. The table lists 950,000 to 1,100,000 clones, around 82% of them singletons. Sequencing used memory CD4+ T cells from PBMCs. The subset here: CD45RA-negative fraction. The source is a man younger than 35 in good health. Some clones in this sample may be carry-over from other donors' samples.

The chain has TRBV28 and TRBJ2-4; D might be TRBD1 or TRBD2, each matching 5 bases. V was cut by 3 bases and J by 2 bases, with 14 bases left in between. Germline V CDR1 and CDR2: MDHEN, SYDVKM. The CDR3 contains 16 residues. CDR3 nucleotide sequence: TGTGCCAGCAGTTTCGGTGATCGGGGACCCAAAAACATTCAGTACTTC. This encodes CASSFGDRGPKNIQYF.

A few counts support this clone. The CDR3 DNA is TGTGCCAGCAGTTTGGCAGGGGATCTGGAAGAGACCCAGTACTTC. Translating it yields CASSLAGDLEETQYF. This sequence joins TRBV28 and TRBJ2-5; D may be TRBD1 (6 bases). Germline values: CDR1 MDHEN, CDR2 SYDVKM. The CDR3 totals 15 residues. The germline V and J ends were trimmed by 3 bases and 3 bases, with 14 bases remaining between them.

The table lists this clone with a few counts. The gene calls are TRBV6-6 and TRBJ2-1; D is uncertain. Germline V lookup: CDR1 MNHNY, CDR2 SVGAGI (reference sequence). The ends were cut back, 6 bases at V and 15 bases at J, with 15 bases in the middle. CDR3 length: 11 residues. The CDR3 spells CASRETPIPFF. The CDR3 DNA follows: TGTGCCAGCAGAGAGACCCCAATTCCGTTCTTC.

This chain's CDR3 is CAWSASKVGYTF. CDR3 DNA: TGTGCCTGGAGTGCATCCAAGGTTGGCTACACCTTC. J is TRBJ1-2 and V is TRBV30; no firm D call. Germline V CDR1 and CDR2: GTSNPN, SVGIG (reference sequence). V shed 1 base and J shed 7 bases, with 10 bases lying between them. The CDR3 loop spans 12 amino acids.

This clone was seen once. DNA for the CDR3: TGTGCCAGCAGCCAAGATGAGAGAGGGAATTCACCCCTCCACTTT. Protein: CASSQDERGNSPLHF. The V and J genes are TRBV4-2 and TRBJ1-6, with D uncertain. The ends were cut back, 0 bases at V and 7 bases at J, with 10 bases in the middle. The CDR3 loop spans 15 amino acids. CDR1 and CDR2 from the germline V gene are LGHNA and YNFKEQ.

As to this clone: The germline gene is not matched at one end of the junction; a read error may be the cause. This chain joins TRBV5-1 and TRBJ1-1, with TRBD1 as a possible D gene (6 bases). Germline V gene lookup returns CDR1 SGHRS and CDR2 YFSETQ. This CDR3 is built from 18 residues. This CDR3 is CASSLEFGATGYSTEAFF. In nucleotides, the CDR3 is TGCGCCAGCAGTTTGGAGTTTGGGGCGACAGGATACAGCACTGAAGCTTTCTTT.

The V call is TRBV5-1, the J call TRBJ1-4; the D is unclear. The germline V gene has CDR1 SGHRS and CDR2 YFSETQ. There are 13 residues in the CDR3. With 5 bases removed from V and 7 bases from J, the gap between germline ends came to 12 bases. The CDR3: CASRLSDVEKLFF. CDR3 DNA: TGCGCCAGCAGGCTATCGGACGTTGAAAAACTGTTTTTT.

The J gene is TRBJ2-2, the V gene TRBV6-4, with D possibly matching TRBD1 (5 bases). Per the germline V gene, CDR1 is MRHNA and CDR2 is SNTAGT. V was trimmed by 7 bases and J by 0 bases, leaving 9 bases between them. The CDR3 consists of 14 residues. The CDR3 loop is CASKRQPNTGELFF. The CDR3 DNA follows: TGTGCCAGCAAAAGACAGCCGAACACCGGGGAGCTGTTTTTT.

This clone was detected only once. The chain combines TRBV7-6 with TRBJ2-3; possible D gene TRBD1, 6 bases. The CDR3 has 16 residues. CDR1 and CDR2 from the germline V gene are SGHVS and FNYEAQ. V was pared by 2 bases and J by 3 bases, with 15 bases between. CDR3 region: CASSLSGQRGTDTQYF. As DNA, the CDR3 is TGTGCCAGCAGCTTAAGCGGACAGAGAGGGACAGATACGCAGTATTTT.

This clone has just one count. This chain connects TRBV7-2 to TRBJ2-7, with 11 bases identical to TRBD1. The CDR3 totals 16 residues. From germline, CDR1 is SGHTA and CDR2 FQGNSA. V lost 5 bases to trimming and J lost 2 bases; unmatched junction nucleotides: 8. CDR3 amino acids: CASSNPPGQGAYEQYF. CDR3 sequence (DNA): TGTGCCAGCAGCAACCCGCCGGGACAGGGGGCCTACGAGCAGTACTTC.

In nucleotides, the CDR3 is TGTGCCAGCGATCAGGGTAGCAATCAGCCCCAGCATTTT. It encodes CASDQGSNQPQHF. This chain joins TRBV2 and TRBJ1-5, with D possibly being TRBD1 (5 bases). V was shortened by 8 bases and J by 0 bases, with 8 bases between the two germline ends. The length of the CDR3 is 13 residues. Germline V gene sequence: CDR1 SNHLY, CDR2 FYNNEI.

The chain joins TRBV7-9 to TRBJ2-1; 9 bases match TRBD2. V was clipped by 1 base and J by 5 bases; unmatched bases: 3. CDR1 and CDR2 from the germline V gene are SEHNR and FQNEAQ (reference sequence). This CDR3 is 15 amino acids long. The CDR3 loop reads CASSLGSGRNNEQFF. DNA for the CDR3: TGTGCCAGCAGCTTAGGCAGCGGGAGGAACAATGAGCAGTTCTTC.

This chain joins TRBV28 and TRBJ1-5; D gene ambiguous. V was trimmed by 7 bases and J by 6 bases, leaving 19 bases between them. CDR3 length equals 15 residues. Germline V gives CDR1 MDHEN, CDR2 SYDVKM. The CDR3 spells CASTSGGSRFQPQHF. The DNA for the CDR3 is TGTGCCAGCACCAGCGGTGGCAGCCGGTTTCAGCCCCAGCATTTT.

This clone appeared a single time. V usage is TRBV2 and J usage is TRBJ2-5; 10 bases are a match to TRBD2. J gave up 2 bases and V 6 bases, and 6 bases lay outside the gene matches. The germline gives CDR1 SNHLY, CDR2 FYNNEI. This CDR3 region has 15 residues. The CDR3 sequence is CASRRTSGQQETQYF. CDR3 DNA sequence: TGTGCCAGCAGGCGGACTAGCGGACAACAAGAGACCCAGTACTTC.

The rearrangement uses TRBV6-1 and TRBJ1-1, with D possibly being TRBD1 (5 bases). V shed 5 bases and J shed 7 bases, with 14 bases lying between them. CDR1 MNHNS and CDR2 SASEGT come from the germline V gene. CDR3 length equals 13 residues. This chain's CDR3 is CASSPWGESEAFF. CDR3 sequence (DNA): TGTGCCAGCAGTCCCTGGGGGGAAAGTGAAGCTTTCTTT.

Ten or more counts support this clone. In DNA form, the CDR3 reads TGTGCCAGCAGTTTATACGGAAGCTCCTACGAGCAGTACTTC. The encoded protein is CASSLYGSSYEQYF. The V and J genes are TRBV28 and TRBJ2-7, with D unclear. The CDR3 has 14 residues. V dropped 1 base and J dropped 0 bases, with 7 bases sitting between them. Germline CDR1 reads MDHEN; CDR2 reads SYDVKM.

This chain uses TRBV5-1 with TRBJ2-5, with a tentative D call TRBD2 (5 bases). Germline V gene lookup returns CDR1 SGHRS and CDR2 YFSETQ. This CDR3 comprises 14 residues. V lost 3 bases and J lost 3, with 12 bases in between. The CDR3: CASSSLSGKETQYF. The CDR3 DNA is TGCGCCAGCAGCTCTTTGTCCGGGAAAGAGACCCAGTACTTC.

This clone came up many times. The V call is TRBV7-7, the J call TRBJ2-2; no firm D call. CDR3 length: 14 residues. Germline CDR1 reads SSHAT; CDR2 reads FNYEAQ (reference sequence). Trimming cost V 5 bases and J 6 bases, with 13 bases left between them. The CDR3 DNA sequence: TGTGCCAGCAGCCCTTCGACCAAGGCCGGGGAGCTGTTTTTT. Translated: CASSPSTKAGELFF.

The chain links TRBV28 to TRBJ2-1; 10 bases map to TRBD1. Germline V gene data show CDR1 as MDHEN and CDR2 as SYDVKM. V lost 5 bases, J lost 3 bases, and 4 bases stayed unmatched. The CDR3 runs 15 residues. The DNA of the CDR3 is TGTGCCAGCAGTCAGACAGGGGGCGGCTACAATGAGCAGTTCTTC. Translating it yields CASSQTGGGYNEQFF.

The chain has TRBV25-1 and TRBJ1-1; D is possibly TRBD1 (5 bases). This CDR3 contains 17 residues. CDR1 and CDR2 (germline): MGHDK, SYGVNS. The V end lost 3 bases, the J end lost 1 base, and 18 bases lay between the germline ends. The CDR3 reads CASSDHYGAGRNTEAFF. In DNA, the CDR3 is TGTGCCAGCAGTGACCACTACGGGGCAGGGAGGAACACTGAAGCTTTCTTT.

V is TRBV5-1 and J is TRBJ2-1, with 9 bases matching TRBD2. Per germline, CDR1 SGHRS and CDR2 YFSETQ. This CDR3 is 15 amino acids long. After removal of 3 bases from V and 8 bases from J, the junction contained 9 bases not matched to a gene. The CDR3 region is CASSWGGRAAYEQFF. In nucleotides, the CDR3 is TGCGCCAGCAGCTGGGGCGGGAGGGCTGCATATGAGCAGTTCTTC.

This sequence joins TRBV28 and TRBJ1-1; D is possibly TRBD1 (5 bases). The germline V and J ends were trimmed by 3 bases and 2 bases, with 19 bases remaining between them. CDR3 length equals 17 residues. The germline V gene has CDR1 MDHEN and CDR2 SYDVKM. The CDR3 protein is CASSFTPRVVLNTEAFF. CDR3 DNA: TGTGCCAGCAGTTTTACCCCCAGGGTTGTTTTAAACACTGAAGCTTTCTTT.

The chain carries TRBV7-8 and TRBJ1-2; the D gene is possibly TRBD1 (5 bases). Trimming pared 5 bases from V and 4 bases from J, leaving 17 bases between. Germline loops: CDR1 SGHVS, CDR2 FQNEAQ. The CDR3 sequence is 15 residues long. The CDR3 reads CASSRTPDSLYGYTF. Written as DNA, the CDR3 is TGTGCCAGCAGCCGAACACCAGACAGCCTCTATGGCTACACCTTC.

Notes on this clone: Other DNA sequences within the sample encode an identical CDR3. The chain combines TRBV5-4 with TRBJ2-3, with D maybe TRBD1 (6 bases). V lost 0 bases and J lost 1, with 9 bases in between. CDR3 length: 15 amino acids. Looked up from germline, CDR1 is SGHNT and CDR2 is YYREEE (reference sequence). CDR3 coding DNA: TGTGCCAGCAGCTTGGGGGGGCTGGGCACAGATACGCAGTATTTT. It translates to CASSLGGLGTDTQYF.

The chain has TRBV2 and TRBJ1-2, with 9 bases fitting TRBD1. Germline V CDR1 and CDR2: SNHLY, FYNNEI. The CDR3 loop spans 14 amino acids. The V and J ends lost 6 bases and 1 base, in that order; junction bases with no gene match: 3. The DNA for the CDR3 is TGTGCCAGCAGAATGGGACAGGGTAACTATGGCTACACCTTC. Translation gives CASRMGQGNYGYTF.